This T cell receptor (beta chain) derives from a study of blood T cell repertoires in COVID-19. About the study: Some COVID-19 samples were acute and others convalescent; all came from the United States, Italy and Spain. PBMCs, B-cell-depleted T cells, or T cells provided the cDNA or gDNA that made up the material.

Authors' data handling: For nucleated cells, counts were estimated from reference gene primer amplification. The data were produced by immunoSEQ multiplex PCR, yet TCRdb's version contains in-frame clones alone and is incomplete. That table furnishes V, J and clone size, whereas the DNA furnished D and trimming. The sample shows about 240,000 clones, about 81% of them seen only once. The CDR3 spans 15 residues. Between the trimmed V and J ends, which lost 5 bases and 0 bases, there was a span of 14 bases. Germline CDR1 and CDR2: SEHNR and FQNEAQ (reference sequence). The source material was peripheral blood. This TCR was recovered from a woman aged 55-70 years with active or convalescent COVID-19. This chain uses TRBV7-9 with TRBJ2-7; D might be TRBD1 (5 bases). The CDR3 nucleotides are TGTGCCAGCAGCACCGGACACCGTAGCTCCTACGAGCAGTACTTC. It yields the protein CASSTGHRSSYEQYF.